Each of the 3 T cell receptor beta chains below was sequenced from the same sample in a study of control samples from healthy donors and cancer patients. Clones were read by immunoSEQ multiplex PCR, and TCRdb kept only the in-frame ones, dropping some. Of approximately 130,000 clones in the sample, about 83% were seen once. What was sequenced was blood. These receptors were obtained from a young man in good health.

This chain uses TRBV2 with TRBJ2-1; D is ambiguous. The length of the CDR3 is 12 residues. CDR1 and CDR2 from the germline V gene are SNHLY and FYNNEI. V lost 4 bases to trimming and J lost 6 bases, with 7 bases between them. The CDR3 DNA reads TGTGCCAGCAGTGGAAATGGCAATGAGCAGTTCTTC. Amino acids: CASSGNGNEQFF. The full variable domain, with the rest looked up from reference TRBV2 and TRBJ2-1, is EPEVTQTPSHQVTQMGQEVILRCVPISNHLYFYWYRQILGQKVEFLVSFYNNEISEKSEIFDDQFSVERPDGSNFTLKIRSTKLEDSAMYFCASSGNGNEQFFGPGTRLTVL.

The chain has TRBV18 and TRBJ1-4, with D possibly matching TRBD1 (6 bases). CDR1 is KGHSH and CDR2 is LQKENI in the germline V gene. Trimming removed 8 bases at V and 8 bases at J, with 15 bases between. This CDR3 region has 13 residues. The CDR3 DNA sequence: TGTGCCAGCCGAAGGGACATAAGGGAAAAACTGTTTTTT. Translated: CASRRDIREKLFF.

The chain employs TRBV3-1 (or the pseudogene TRBV3-2) and TRBJ2-2; no reliable D call. Germline V gene data show CDR1 as LGHDT and CDR2 as YNNKEL (reference sequence). The CDR3 is made up of 13 amino acids. Trimming took 5 bases from V and 6 from J, leaving 10 bases between them. The CDR3 bases are TGTGCCAGCAGCTCCCGAGGTGCCGGGGAGCTGTTTTTT. It specifies CASSSRGAGELFF.